What follows is one T cell receptor (beta chain) and its context. When the RNA was reverse transcribed, random hexamers were used with an input of roughly 0.5 to 1 ug. Each CDR3 protein gets one entry after TCRdb re-called the immunoSEQ multiplex PCR reads with MiXCR. The table has about 210,000 distinct CDR3 sequences, 94% seen once. The data originate from a study of CD8 T cells in Susac syndrome. The length of the CDR3 is 15 residues. Trimming took off 3 bases at V and 1 base at J, with 11 bases between the two ends. CDR1 WSHSY and CDR2 SAAADI come from the germline V gene. The sequence came from a human donor with Susac syndrome. Sequenced sample: CD4+ T cells from PBMCs. This chain uses TRBV10-2 with TRBJ2-3, with D unresolved. The CDR3 DNA reads as TGCGCCAGCAGTGAAGCTCGGGTACGCACAGATACGCAGTATTTT. Translation: CASSEARVRTDTQYF.